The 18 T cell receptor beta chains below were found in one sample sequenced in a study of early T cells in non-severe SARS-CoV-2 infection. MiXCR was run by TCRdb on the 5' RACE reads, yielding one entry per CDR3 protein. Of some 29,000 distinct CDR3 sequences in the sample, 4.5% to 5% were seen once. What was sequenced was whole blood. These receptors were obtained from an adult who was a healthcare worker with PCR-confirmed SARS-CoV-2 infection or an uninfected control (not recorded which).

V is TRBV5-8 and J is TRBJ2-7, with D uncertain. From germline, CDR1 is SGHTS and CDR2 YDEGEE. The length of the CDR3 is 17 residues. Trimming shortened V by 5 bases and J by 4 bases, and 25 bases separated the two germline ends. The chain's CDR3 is CASSSMMTGERGYEQYF. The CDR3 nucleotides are TGTGCCAGCAGTTCAATGATGACGGGTGAGAGAGGTTACGAGCAGTACTTC.

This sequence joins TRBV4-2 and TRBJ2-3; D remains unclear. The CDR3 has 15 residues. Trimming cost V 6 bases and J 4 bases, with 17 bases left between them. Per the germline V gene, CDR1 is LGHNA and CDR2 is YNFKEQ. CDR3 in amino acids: CASRPLGSSPDTQYF. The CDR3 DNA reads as TGTGCCAGCAGACCTCTAGGGTCCTCCCCAGATACGCAGTATTTT.

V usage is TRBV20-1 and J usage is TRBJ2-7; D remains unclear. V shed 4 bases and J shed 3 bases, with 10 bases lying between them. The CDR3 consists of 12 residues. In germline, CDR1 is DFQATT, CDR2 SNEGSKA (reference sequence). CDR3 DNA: TGCAGTGCTACCCAAGATCGCTACGAGCAGTACTTC. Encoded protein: CSATQDRYEQYF.

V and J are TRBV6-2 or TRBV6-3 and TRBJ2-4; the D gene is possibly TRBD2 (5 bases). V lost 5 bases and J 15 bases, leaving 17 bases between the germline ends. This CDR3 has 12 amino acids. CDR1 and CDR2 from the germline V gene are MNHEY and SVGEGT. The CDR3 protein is CASSRQAGNPYF. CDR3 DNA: TGTGCCAGCAGTAGGCAGGCGGGTAATCCGTACTTC.

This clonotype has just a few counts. The CDR3 DNA sequence: TGTGCCAGCAGCCAGGGACAGCCTCAAGCTTTCTTT. It translates to CASSQGQPQAFF. V usage is TRBV6-6 and J usage is TRBJ1-1; TRBD1 aligns across 7 bases. The germline V gene encodes CDR1 MNHNY and CDR2 SVGAGI (reference sequence). With 6 bases clipped from V and 9 bases from J, the junction kept 7 bases outside the gene matches. CDR3 length: 12 amino acids.

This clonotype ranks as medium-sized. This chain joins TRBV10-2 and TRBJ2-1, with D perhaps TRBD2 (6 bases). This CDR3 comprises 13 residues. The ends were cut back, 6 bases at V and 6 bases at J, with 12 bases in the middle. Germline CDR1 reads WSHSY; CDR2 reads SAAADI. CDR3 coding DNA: TGCGCCAGCAGAGAACTAGCCGGCAATGAGCAGTTCTTC. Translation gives CASRELAGNEQFF.

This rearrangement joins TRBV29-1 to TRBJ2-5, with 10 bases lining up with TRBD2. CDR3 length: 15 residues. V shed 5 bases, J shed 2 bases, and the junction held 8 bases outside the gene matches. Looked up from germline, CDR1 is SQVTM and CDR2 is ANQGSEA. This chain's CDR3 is CSVQRGLAVQETQYF. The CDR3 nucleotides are TGCAGCGTTCAGCGTGGACTAGCGGTTCAAGAGACCCAGTACTTC.

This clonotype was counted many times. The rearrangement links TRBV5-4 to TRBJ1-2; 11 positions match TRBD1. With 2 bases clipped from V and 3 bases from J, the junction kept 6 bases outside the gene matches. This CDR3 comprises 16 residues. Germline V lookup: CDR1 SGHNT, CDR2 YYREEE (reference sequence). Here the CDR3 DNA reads TGTGCCAGCAGCTTACCCAGGACAGGGGGCTACTATGGCTACACCTTC. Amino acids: CASSLPRTGGYYGYTF.

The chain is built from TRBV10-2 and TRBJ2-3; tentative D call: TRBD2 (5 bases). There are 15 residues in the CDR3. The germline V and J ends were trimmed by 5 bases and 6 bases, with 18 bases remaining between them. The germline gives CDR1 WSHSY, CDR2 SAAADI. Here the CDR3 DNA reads TGCGCCAGCAGTAACCCGGGGAGTAACACGGATACGCAGTATTTT. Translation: CASSNPGSNTDTQYF.

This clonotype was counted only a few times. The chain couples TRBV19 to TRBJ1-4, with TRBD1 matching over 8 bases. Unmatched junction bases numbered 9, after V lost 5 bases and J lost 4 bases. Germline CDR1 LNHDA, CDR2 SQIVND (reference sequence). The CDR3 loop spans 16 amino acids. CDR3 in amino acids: CASSSLDRAYNEKLFF. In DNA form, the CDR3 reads TGTGCCAGTAGTTCCTTGGACAGGGCATATAATGAAAAACTGTTTTTT.

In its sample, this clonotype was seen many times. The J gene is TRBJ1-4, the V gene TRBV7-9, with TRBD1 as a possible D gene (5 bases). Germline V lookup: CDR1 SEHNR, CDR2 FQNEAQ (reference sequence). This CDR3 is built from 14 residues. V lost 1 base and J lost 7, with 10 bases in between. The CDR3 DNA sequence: TGTGCCAGCAGCTTAGGAGGGGATTCTGAAAAACTGTTTTTT. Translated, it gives CASSLGGDSEKLFF.

The CDR3 reads CASSPIWTSPGYTF. The CDR3 DNA sequence: TGTGCCAGCTCACCTATTTGGACATCTCCTGGCTACACCTTC. The chain has TRBV18 and TRBJ1-2, with D possibly being TRBD1 (5 bases). Trimming stripped 3 bases from V and 7 bases from J, with 15 bases between. The CDR3 has 14 residues. Germline loops: CDR1 KGHSH, CDR2 LQKENI.

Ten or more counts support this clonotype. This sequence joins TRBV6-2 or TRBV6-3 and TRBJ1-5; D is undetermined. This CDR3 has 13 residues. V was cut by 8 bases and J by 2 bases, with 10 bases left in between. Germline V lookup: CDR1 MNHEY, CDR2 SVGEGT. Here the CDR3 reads CASSGRGNQPQHF. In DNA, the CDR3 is TGTGCCAGCTCCGGCCGGGGCAATCAGCCCCAGCATTTT.

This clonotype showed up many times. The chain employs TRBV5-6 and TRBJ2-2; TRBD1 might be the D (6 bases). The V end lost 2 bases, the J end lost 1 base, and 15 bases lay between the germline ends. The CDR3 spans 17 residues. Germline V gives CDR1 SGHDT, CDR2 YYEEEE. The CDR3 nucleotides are TGTGCCAGCAGCTTCAACGCCGGGACAAGGAACACCGGGGAGCTGTTTTTT. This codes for CASSFNAGTRNTGELFF.

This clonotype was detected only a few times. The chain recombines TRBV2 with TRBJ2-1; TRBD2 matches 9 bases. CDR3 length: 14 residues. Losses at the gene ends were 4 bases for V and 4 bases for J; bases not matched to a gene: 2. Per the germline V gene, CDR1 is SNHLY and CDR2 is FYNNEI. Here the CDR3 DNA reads TGTGCCAGCAGTGGACTAGCGGATTACAATGAGCAGTTCTTC. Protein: CASSGLADYNEQFF.

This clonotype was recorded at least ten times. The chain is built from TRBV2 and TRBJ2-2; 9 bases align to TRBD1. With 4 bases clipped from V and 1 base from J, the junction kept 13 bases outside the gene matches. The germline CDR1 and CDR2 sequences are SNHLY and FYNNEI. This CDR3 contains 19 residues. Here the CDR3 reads CASSVSAKPGQGNTGELFF. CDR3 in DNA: TGTGCCAGCAGTGTTTCCGCGAAACCGGGACAGGGGAACACCGGGGAGCTGTTTTTT. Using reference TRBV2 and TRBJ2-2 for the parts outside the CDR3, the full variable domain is EPEVTQTPSHQVTQMGQEVILRCVPISNHLYFYWYRQILGQKVEFLVSFYNNEISEKSEIFDDQFSVERPDGSNFTLKIRSTKLEDSAMYFCASSVSAKPGQGNTGELFFGEGSRLTVL.

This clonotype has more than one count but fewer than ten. The CDR3 DNA reads as TGTGCCAGCAGCCAAGAGAGGCAGCGCGGCATTCAGTACTTC. Encoded protein: CASSQERQRGIQYF. The chain carries TRBV3-1 and TRBJ2-4; D is unclear. Germline loops: CDR1 LGHDT, CDR2 YNNKEL (reference sequence). Deletions cut 0 bases from V and 9 bases from J, with 12 bases between. The CDR3 consists of 14 residues.

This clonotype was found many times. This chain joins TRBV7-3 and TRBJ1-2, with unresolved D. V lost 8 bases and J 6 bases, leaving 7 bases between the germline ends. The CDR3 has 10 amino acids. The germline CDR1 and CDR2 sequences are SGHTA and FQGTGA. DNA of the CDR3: TGTGCCAGCCTCCGGGATGGCTACACCTTC. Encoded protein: CASLRDGYTF.